This TCR beta chain came from a study of T cell repertoires in cytomegalovirus infection. Remarks on this clonotype: What it binds is unknown.

TCRdb reanalysed the reads using MiXCR and keeps one entry per CDR3 protein. The sample contains 750,000 to 950,000 distinct CDR3 sequences, 25% to 30% of which appear only once. CDR3 length equals 15 residues. Looked up from germline, CDR1 is SEHNR and CDR2 is FQNEAQ (reference sequence). The V and J ends lost 5 bases and 4 bases respectively, with 17 bases between them. The sequence was obtained from a human donor in good health (CMV status not recorded). Some clones in this sample may be carry-over from other donors' samples. The V call is TRBV7-9, the J call TRBJ1-1; weak D call: TRBD1 (6 bases). Source: cultured CD8+ T cells from PBMCs, taken from culture after CMV antigen stimulation. The CDR3 DNA reads as TGTGCCAGCAGCCAAGTAGGGGGGGCCAGCACTGAAGCTTTCTTT. Protein: CASSQVGGASTEAFF.